This T cell receptor beta chain was identified in a study of cytomegalovirus exposure and HLA in healthy donors. About this clone itself: Its antigen is currently unknown.

Nominally healthy donors provided the samples, though records likely missed some immune exposures. Findings and caveats of the study: Apparent HLA restriction characterized most CMV-associated TCR beta chains in a later analysis. Productive rates of about 87% or about 30% were seen for most TCR beta V segments in an earlier analysis. Despite most TCR sequences being rare, some public TCRs occurred in many donors.

Per germline, CDR1 MNHNY and CDR2 SVGAGI (reference sequence). V was pared by 4 bases and J by 10 bases, with 7 bases of the junction left unmatched. The CDR3 is made up of 15 amino acids. Both 60 Vbeta primers and 13 Jbeta primers went into the PCR. The assay was immunoSEQ multiplex PCR, and TCRdb's table has in-frame clones only and misses some. Of over 95,000 clones in the sample, over 65% were seen once. The receptor was derived from a man aged 40-55 years in good health and CMV-seronegative. The sequencing input was PBMCs. The chain has TRBV6-6 and TRBJ1-6; 10 bases are a match to TRBD1. CDR3: CASSLPGQGFSPLHF. CDR3 in DNA: TGTGCCAGCAGTTTGCCGGGACAGGGGTTCTCACCCCTCCACTTT.